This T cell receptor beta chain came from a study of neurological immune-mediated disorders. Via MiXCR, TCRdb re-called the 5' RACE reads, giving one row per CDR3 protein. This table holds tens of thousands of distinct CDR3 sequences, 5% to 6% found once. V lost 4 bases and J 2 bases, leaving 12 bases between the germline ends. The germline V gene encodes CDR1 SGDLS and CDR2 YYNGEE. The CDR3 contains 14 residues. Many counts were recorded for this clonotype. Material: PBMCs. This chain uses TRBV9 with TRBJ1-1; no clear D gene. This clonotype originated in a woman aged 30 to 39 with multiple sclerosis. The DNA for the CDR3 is TGTGCCAGCAGCACCCGGGAGGATAACACTGAAGCTTTCTTT. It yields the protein CASSTREDNTEAFF.